Listed below are T cell receptor beta chains from one sample, sequenced in a study of blood T cells in healthy people across ages. TCRdb ran MiXCR on the 5' RACE reads and lists one entry per CDR3 protein. The repertoire holds about 1,400,000 distinct CDR3 sequences, around 42% seen once, with approximately 7.9% in the top ten. Material: blood. These receptor sequences come from a woman between 18 and 29 years old in good health. Both conserved end residues are part of each CDR3. Fields, in order: clone size, V gene, J gene, D gene, CDR3 protein, CDR3 DNA. A D gene is named only where the DNA matches it firmly. Only some rows state a clone size, as once, few, many or a class for expanded clones.

clone size: few; V gene: TRBV4-2; J gene: TRBJ2-1; D gene: NA; CDR3 protein: CASSPGSEQFF; CDR3 DNA: TGTGCCAGCAGCCCCGGAAGTGAGCAGTTCTTC
clone size: many; V gene: TRBV7-9; J gene: TRBJ2-1; D gene: TRBD1; CDR3 protein: CASSPPRGQGPVSSYNEQFF; CDR3 DNA: TGTGCCAGCAGCCCCCCGAGAGGACAGGGTCCCGTTAGCTCCTACAATGAGCAGTTCTTC
clone size: few; V gene: TRBV4-1; J gene: TRBJ1-2; D gene: NA; CDR3 protein: CASRPESNYGYTF; CDR3 DNA: TGCGCCAGCAGACCAGAGTCTAACTATGGCTACACCTTC
clone size: NA; V gene: TRBV12-3/TRBV12-4; J gene: TRBJ1-1; D gene: TRBD1; CDR3 protein: CASRDRWDTEAFF; CDR3 DNA: TGTGCCAGTCGGGACAGATGGGACACTGAAGCTTTCTTT
clone size: NA; V gene: TRBV27; J gene: TRBJ1-2; D gene: NA; CDR3 protein: CASRAWGEKSYTF; CDR3 DNA: TGTGCCAGCAGGGCCTGGGGGGAGAAGAGCTACACCTTC
clone size: NA; V gene: TRBV7-2; J gene: TRBJ2-1; D gene: TRBD2; CDR3 protein: CASSLGGTGGRNEQFF; CDR3 DNA: TGTGCCAGCAGCTTAGGAGGTACGGGAGGGAGAAATGAGCAGTTCTTC
clone size: NA; V gene: TRBV7-2; J gene: TRBJ1-4; D gene: NA; CDR3 protein: CASSLAREGEKLFF; CDR3 DNA: TGTGCCAGCAGCTTAGCCAGGGAAGGCGAAAAACTGTTTTTT
clone size: NA; V gene: TRBV3-1; J gene: TRBJ2-3; D gene: TRBD2; CDR3 protein: CASSPGPAGVSTDTQYF; CDR3 DNA: TGTGCCAGCAGCCCGGGGCCAGCGGGGGTTAGCACAGATACGCAGTATTTT
clone size: NA; V gene: TRBV20-1; J gene: TRBJ2-1; D gene: TRBD1; CDR3 protein: CSAPIQGNYNEQFF; CDR3 DNA: TGCAGTGCCCCGATACAGGGGAACTACAATGAGCAGTTCTTC
clone size: few; V gene: TRBV2; J gene: TRBJ2-3; D gene: NA; CDR3 protein: CASTRRDGTDTQYF; CDR3 DNA: TGTGCCAGTACCCGCCGGGACGGGACAGATACGCAGTATTTT
clone size: few; V gene: TRBV4-1; J gene: TRBJ1-2; D gene: NA; CDR3 protein: CASSQVGGARGHFYGYTF; CDR3 DNA: TGCGCCAGCAGCCAAGTGGGGGGAGCCAGGGGCCACTTCTATGGCTACACCTTC
clone size: NA; V gene: TRBV28; J gene: TRBJ2-7; D gene: NA; CDR3 protein: CASRPGQYYEQYF; CDR3 DNA: TGTGCCAGCAGACCGGGACAATACTACGAGCAGTACTTC
clone size: few; V gene: TRBV7-3; J gene: TRBJ2-3; D gene: NA; CDR3 protein: CASSLTGSHTDTQYF; CDR3 DNA: TGTGCCAGCAGTCTAACAGGGTCCCACACAGATACGCAGTATTTT
clone size: many; V gene: TRBV7-9; J gene: TRBJ2-5; D gene: NA; CDR3 protein: CASSLESNKETQYF; CDR3 DNA: TGTGCCAGCAGCTTAGAAAGCAACAAAGAGACCCAGTACTTC
clone size: few; V gene: TRBV9; J gene: TRBJ2-5; D gene: NA; CDR3 protein: CASSANRDQETQYF; CDR3 DNA: TGTGCCAGCAGCGCGAACAGGGACCAAGAGACCCAGTACTTC
clone size: NA; V gene: TRBV7-2; J gene: TRBJ1-1; D gene: NA; CDR3 protein: CASIRTGIKGPTNTEAFF; CDR3 DNA: TGTGCCAGCATCCGTACGGGGATTAAGGGTCCGACGAACACTGAAGCTTTCTTT
clone size: NA; V gene: TRBV4-2; J gene: TRBJ2-1; D gene: TRBD2; CDR3 protein: CASSPQDRASGRAESFYNEQFF; CDR3 DNA: TGTGCCAGCAGCCCCCAAGATAGGGCTAGCGGGAGGGCCGAGAGCTTCTACAATGAGCAGTTCTTC
clone size: few; V gene: TRBV9; J gene: TRBJ1-5; D gene: TRBD1; CDR3 protein: CASSVGRGGNQPQHF; CDR3 DNA: TGTGCCAGCAGCGTAGGCAGGGGGGGAAATCAGCCCCAGCATTTT
clone size: NA; V gene: TRBV6-1; J gene: TRBJ2-2; D gene: NA; CDR3 protein: CASSEYGLIGELFF; CDR3 DNA: TGTGCCAGCAGTGAATACGGGTTGATCGGGGAGCTGTTTTTT
clone size: NA; V gene: TRBV6-1; J gene: TRBJ1-2; D gene: NA; CDR3 protein: CASSEAPGADYGYTF; CDR3 DNA: TGTGCCAGCAGTGAAGCGCCAGGGGCCGACTATGGCTACACCTTC
clone size: NA; V gene: TRBV28; J gene: TRBJ1-1; D gene: NA; CDR3 protein: CASERSTAEAFF; CDR3 DNA: TGTGCCAGCGAGAGGTCGACGGCTGAAGCTTTCTTT